This is a list of T cell receptor beta chains from one sample in a study of T-cell memory formation after mild COVID-19. TCRdb recomputed calls from the 5' RACE reads with MiXCR, one row per CDR3 protein. Of some 250,000 distinct CDR3 sequences listed, roughly 9.4% are singletons. What was sequenced was PBMCs or a T cell subset sorted from them (not recorded which). The receptors derive from a man aged 18 to 35 who had mild COVID-19 (a few samples of this study predate the infection). Cell type and time point are not known. Each CDR3 is given with its conserved first and last residue. The D gene is left open where the match is weak. Clone size is not always given. Where it is, it says once, few, many or a class for expanded clones.

DNA: TGTGCCAGCAGCTTAGGGGGCGAAAACTATGGCTACACCTTC
CDR3: CASSLGGENYGYTF
V: TRBV7-2
size: many
J: TRBJ1-2
D: .

DNA: TGTGCCAGCAGCGTAGCCGGGACTAGCGGGACCCAGTACTTC
CDR3: CASSVAGTSGTQYF
V: TRBV9
size: .
J: TRBJ2-5
D: TRBD2

DNA: TGTGCCAGCAGCTTAGCAAGACTAGCGGGAGACCCCACAGATACGCAGTATTTT
CDR3: CASSLARLAGDPTDTQYF
V: TRBV7-9
size: .
J: TRBJ2-3
D: TRBD2

DNA: TGTGCCAGCAGTTTTGCTAGCGGGGGAGTAACAAGCACAGATACGCAGTATTTT
CDR3: CASSFASGGVTSTDTQYF
V: TRBV12-3/TRBV12-4
size: .
J: TRBJ2-3
D: TRBD2

DNA: TGCGCCAGCAGCCAAGATAGCGGGGGGGCTTGGGAGACCCAGTACTTC
CDR3: CASSQDSGGAWETQYF
V: TRBV4-3
size: few
J: TRBJ2-5
D: TRBD2

DNA: TGTGCCAGCAGCTCTAGCAGGACCTCCTACGAGCAGTACTTC
CDR3: CASSSSRTSYEQYF
V: TRBV7-2
size: few
J: TRBJ2-7
D: .

DNA: TGTGCCAGCATCCTTGTACCGGGACAGGGGTCCGGGGAGCTGTTTTTT
CDR3: CASILVPGQGSGELFF
V: TRBV7-2
size: few
J: TRBJ2-2
D: TRBD1

DNA: TGTGCCAGCAGCGACCGGGACGCTGAAGCTTTCTTT
CDR3: CASSDRDAEAFF
V: TRBV7-9
size: few
J: TRBJ1-1
D: .

DNA: TGTGCCAGCAGCTTAGGTAGTAGAGGCGTGTTGACCGGGGAGCTGTTTTTT
CDR3: CASSLGSRGVLTGELFF
V: TRBV7-7
size: few
J: TRBJ2-2
D: .

DNA: TGTGCCACAAGTCCGGGACGGGGGAGAGGGGTGACCCAGTACTTC
CDR3: CATSPGRGRGVTQYF
V: TRBV12-3/TRBV12-4
size: few
J: TRBJ2-5
D: .

DNA: TGTGCCACCAGTGATTGGCAGGACAATATAGGCACAGATACGCAGTATTTT
CDR3: CATSDWQDNIGTDTQYF
V: TRBV24-1
size: few
J: TRBJ2-3
D: .

DNA: TGTGCCAGCAGGGACCCTAGCGGGGGGAAAGAGACCCAGTACTTC
CDR3: CASRDPSGGKETQYF
V: TRBV28
size: few
J: TRBJ2-5
D: TRBD2

DNA: TGCGCCAGCAGCGGAATATCCCTAGCGGGCTCCCCCTACAATGAGCAGTTCTTC
CDR3: CASSGISLAGSPYNEQFF
V: TRBV5-1
size: many
J: TRBJ2-1
D: TRBD2

DNA: TGTGCCAGCAGCTTCCCTACGGGGCGCGCGAACACTGAAGCTTTCTTT
CDR3: CASSFPTGRANTEAFF
V: TRBV11-2
size: few
J: TRBJ1-1
D: .

DNA: TGTGCCAGCAGCCAAGACGGGGACGGCACAGATACGCAGTATTTT
CDR3: CASSQDGDGTDTQYF
V: TRBV3-1
size: few
J: TRBJ2-3
D: .

DNA: TGTGCCAGCAGTTTGTCCCTCCACTCGGCTTACAATGAGCAGTTCTTC
CDR3: CASSLSLHSAYNEQFF
V: TRBV12-3/TRBV12-4
size: many
J: TRBJ2-1
D: .